This T cell receptor beta chain originates from a study of regulatory T cells in long-lasting Graves disease. This clonotype was seen repeatedly, ten times or more. Arm-PCR with iRepertoire HTBI primers amplified the CDR3 regions for these TCR beta libraries. Original data processing: The study identified 50 to 70 TRBV and about 14 TRBJ segments across samples. TCRdb reprocessed the multiplex PCR reads with MiXCR, giving one entry per CDR3 protein. The V and J calls were determined by TCRdb, not by the authors. The data hold a few hundred thousand distinct CDR3 sequences, with 16% observed a single time. Time point of the sample: newly diagnosed GD, antithyroid drugs for less than 3 months. Construction of the TCR library relied on RNA isolated from PBMCs. These data also formed part of another study, on T cells in Graves' hyperthyroidism and ophthalmopathy.

Here the sequenced sample was peripheral blood mononuclear cells (PBMCs), taken at new diagnosis, from a patient treated with antithyroid drugs. This clonotype originated in a woman aged 18-29 years with Graves disease.

This CDR3 is CASSSGLASYEQYF. In nucleotides, the CDR3 is TGTGCCAGCAGTTCGGGACTAGCGTCCTACGAGCAGTACTTC. The V and J genes are TRBV27 and TRBJ2-7; 10 bases map to TRBD2. Germline V gene lookup returns CDR1 MNHEY and CDR2 SMNVEV (reference sequence). V gave up 4 bases and J gave up 1 base; unmatched junction bases: 1. CDR3 length equals 14 residues.